What follows are 5 T cell receptor beta chains derived from one specimen sequenced in a study of spatial heterogeneity in lung cancer. Study outcomes and limitations: The study found that expanded intratumoral alpha and beta TCR counts tracked tumor mutation counts.

These receptors have no identified antigens. The time point was: sample taken at primary tumor resection. TCRdb redid the calling of the 5' RACE reads with MiXCR, one entry per CDR3 protein. The data contain some 23,000 distinct CDR3 sequences, nearly 6.5% of them seen just once; the ten biggest clones take up around 10%. The sample here was lung tumor tissue, taken at surgery. Every receptor here comes from a male donor with early-stage non-small cell lung cancer.

This clonotype has ten or more counts. CDR3 sequence reads: CASSIFGEGGQPQHF. CDR3 nucleotides: TGTGCCAGCAGTATCTTCGGGGAGGGAGGTCAGCCCCAGCATTTT. The genes are TRBV28 and TRBJ1-5; D call uncertain. CDR1 and CDR2 from the germline V gene are MDHEN and SYDVKM. Trimming removed 5 bases from V and 6 bases from J, with 17 bases in between. The CDR3 runs to 15 residues.

This clonotype came up a few times. V and J are TRBV5-4 and TRBJ2-2; TRBD1 agrees at 7 bases. Trimming cost V 4 bases and J 4 bases; bases outside gene matches: 4. This CDR3 comprises 14 residues. Germline V gene lookup returns CDR1 SGHNT and CDR2 YYREEE (reference sequence). The CDR3 region is CASSPGQTTGELFF. The CDR3 nucleotides read TGTGCCAGCAGCCCGGGACAGACCACCGGGGAGCTGTTTTTT.

There are many counts of this clonotype. CDR3 residues: CSARAAGRDTEAFF. CDR3 sequence (DNA): TGCAGTGCTAGAGCCGCGGGACGGGACACTGAAGCTTTCTTT. The chain is built from TRBV20-1 and TRBJ1-1; possible D gene TRBD1, 5 bases. V dropped 1 base and J dropped 3 bases, with 12 bases sitting between them. The germline gives CDR1 DFQATT, CDR2 SNEGSKA (reference sequence). This CDR3 is built from 14 residues.

This clonotype was counted ten times or more. The V gene is TRBV24-1, the J gene TRBJ1-2; 7 bases are shared with TRBD1. The V segment lost 4 bases and the J segment 4 bases; nucleotides outside the gene matches: 8. The CDR3 sequence is 15 residues long. In germline, CDR1 is KGHDR, CDR2 SFDVKD. CDR3 nucleotides: TGTGCCACCAGTGACCCTGGGACAGCATCCTATGGCTACACCTTC. Its translation is CATSDPGTASYGYTF.

This chain joins TRBV7-2 and TRBJ2-7; 8 nucleotides match TRBD2. This CDR3 is built from 15 residues. CDR1 SGHTA and CDR2 FQGNSA come from the germline V gene. The V segment lost 1 base and the J segment 2 bases; nucleotides outside the gene matches: 4. The CDR3 DNA sequence: TGTGCCAGCAGCTTAGTTCCGGGAGGGGCCTACGAGCAGTACTTC. It yields the protein CASSLVPGGAYEQYF. The entire variable domain, with the rest obtained from reference TRBV7-2 and TRBJ2-7, is as follows: GAGVSQSPSNKVTEKGKDVELRCDPISGHTALYWYRQSLGQGLEFLIYFQGNSAPDKSGLPSDRFSAERTGGSVSTLTIQRTQQEDSAVYLCASSLVPGGAYEQYFGPGTRLTVT.